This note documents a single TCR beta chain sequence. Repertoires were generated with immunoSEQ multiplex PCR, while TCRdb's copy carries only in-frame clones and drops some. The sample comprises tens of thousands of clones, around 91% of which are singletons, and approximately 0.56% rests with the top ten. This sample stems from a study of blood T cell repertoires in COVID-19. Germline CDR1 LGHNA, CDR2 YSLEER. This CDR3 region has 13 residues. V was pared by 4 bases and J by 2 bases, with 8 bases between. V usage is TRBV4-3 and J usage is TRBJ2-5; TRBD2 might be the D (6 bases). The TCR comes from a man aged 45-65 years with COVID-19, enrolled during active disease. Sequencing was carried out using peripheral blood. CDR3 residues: CASSPGLQETQYF. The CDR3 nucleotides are TGCGCCAGCAGCCCGGGACTGCAAGAGACCCAGTACTTC.